The 22 T cell receptor beta chains in this list originate from one sample, sequenced in a study of blood T cell repertoires in COVID-19. Sequencing used immunoSEQ multiplex PCR; TCRdb keeps in-frame clones, though not all of them. The data show 110,000 to 150,000 clones, 75% to 90% seen once. Specimen: peripheral blood. The receptors stem from a human donor in a cohort sampled during active COVID-19.

This chain joins TRBV6-5 and TRBJ2-7; maybe TRBD1 (6 bases). The CDR3 consists of 13 residues. V lost 6 bases and J lost 2, with 11 bases in between. In germline, CDR1 is MNHEY, CDR2 SVGAGI. This CDR3 is CASSFTGTYEQYF. The CDR3 nucleotides read TGTGCCAGCAGCTTCACAGGGACCTACGAGCAGTACTTC.

The chain joins TRBV5-4 to TRBJ2-7; D might be TRBD2 (6 bases). The CDR3 covers 14 residues. Trimming cost V 6 bases and J 6 bases, with 19 bases left between them. The germline V gene has CDR1 SGHNT and CDR2 YYREEE (reference sequence). Here the CDR3 reads CASTLAGGQGEQYV. In nucleotides, the CDR3 is TGTGCCAGCACCCTGGCCGGGGGTCAAGGCGAGCAGTACGTC.

V usage is TRBV9 and J usage is TRBJ1-3; D perhaps matches TRBD1 (5 bases). Trimming cost V 4 bases and J 2 bases, with 10 bases left between them. CDR3 length: 14 residues. CDR1 and CDR2 from the germline V gene are SGDLS and YYNGEE. The DNA of the CDR3 is TGTGCCAGCAGCCCACTACAGGCTGGAAACACCATATATTTT. It translates to CASSPLQAGNTIYF.

In DNA, the CDR3 is TGCAGTGCGGAGGCAGATACGCAGTATTTT. Its protein is CSAEADTQYF. This chain connects TRBV20-1 to TRBJ2-3, with TRBD2 as a possible D gene (5 bases). This CDR3 contains 10 residues. Germline values: CDR1 DFQATT, CDR2 SNEGSKA (reference sequence). V lost 6 bases to trimming and J lost 4 bases, with 5 bases between them.

V gene TRBV18 combines with J gene TRBJ2-1; D is possibly TRBD1 (5 bases). V lost 1 base and J 2 bases, leaving 12 bases between the germline ends. Germline CDR1 is KGHSH and CDR2 is LQKENI. The CDR3 runs to 16 residues. CDR3 bases: TGTGCCAGCTCACCACGGGGCTTCTCCCCCTACAATGAGCAGTTCTTC. Protein: CASSPRGFSPYNEQFF. The variable domain in full, with the rest retrieved from reference TRBV18 and TRBJ2-1, is NAGVMQNPRHLVRRRGQEARLRCSPMKGHSHVYWYRQLPEEGLKFMVYLQKENIIDESGMPKERFSAEFPKEGPSILRIQQVVRGDSAAYFCASSPRGFSPYNEQFFGPGTRLTVL.

In the case of this clone: Other DNA sequences in the same sample also yield this CDR3. The chain joins TRBV12-3 or TRBV12-4 to TRBJ2-5; TRBD1 is a possible D gene (5 bases). This CDR3 region has 13 residues. Trimming removed 3 bases from V and 1 base from J, with 6 bases in between. CDR3 nucleotide sequence: TGTGCCAGCAGTTTGACAGTCCAAGAGACCCAGTACTTC. Its protein product is CASSLTVQETQYF.

This chain uses TRBV30 with TRBJ1-4, with TRBD1 matching 8 bases. V was clipped by 6 bases and J by 0 bases; unmatched bases: 9. CDR3 length equals 16 residues. Germline lookup yields CDR1 GTSNPN and CDR2 SVGIG (reference sequence). CDR3 nucleotides: TGTGCCTGCTGGACAGGGAGGGGAGCAACTAATGAAAAACTGTTTTTT. Its translation: CACWTGRGATNEKLFF.

This clone was recorded only once. The chain is built from TRBV7-9 and TRBJ1-5, with D possibly matching TRBD1 (5 bases). V was clipped by 3 bases and J by 3 bases, with 9 bases between them. This CDR3 has 14 amino acids. Per the germline V gene, CDR1 is SEHNR and CDR2 is FQNEAQ (reference sequence). CDR3: CASSLGGNNQPQHF. CDR3 nucleotide sequence: TGTGCCAGCAGCTTGGGGGGTAACAATCAGCCCCAGCATTTT.

This clone showed up just once. The chain joins TRBV5-1 to TRBJ2-1; 9 positions agree with TRBD2. V shed 5 bases and J 5 bases; nucleotides not matched to a gene: 14. Germline CDR1 and CDR2: SGHRS and YFSETQ. The CDR3 length is 17 residues. For the CDR3, the DNA is TGCGCCAGCAGGTCCTTAGCTTTAGCGGGAGCAAACAATGAGCAGTTCTTC. It is translated as CASRSLALAGANNEQFF.

This clone came up once. The rearrangement uses TRBV4-3 and TRBJ1-1; a possible D gene is TRBD1 (5 bases). The CDR3 is 13 amino acids. With 4 bases removed from V and 1 base from J, the gap between germline ends came to 7 bases. Germline values: CDR1 LGHNA, CDR2 YSLEER. The CDR3, as DNA: TGCGCCAGCAGCCGGACAAAGAACACTGAAGCTTTCTTT. Residues: CASSRTKNTEAFF.

As concerns this clone: This sample includes further DNA sequences coding for the same CDR3. The chain employs TRBV9 and TRBJ2-2, with D possibly TRBD2 on 5 matching bases. The CDR3 has 16 amino acids. The V gene lost 0 bases and the J gene lost 0 bases, with 9 bases spanning the gap. The germline CDR1 and CDR2 sequences are SGDLS and YYNGEE. CDR3 loop: CASSVGTAANTGELFF. CDR3 nucleotides: TGTGCCAGCAGCGTAGGAACAGCGGCGAACACCGGGGAGCTGTTTTTT. Together with reference TRBV9 and TRBJ2-2, the CDR3 gives the full variable domain: DSGVTQTPKHLITATGQRVTLRCSPRSGDLSVYWYQQSLDQGLQFLIQYYNGEERAKGNILERFSAQQFPDLHSELNLSSLELGDSALYFCASSVGTAANTGELFFGEGSRLTVL.

V gene TRBV7-9 combines with J gene TRBJ2-3, with D unclear. V was pared by 2 bases and J by 4 bases, with 7 bases between. Germline V lookup: CDR1 SEHNR, CDR2 FQNEAQ (reference sequence). CDR3 length: 13 residues. The CDR3 protein is CASSLTSPDTQYF. Here the CDR3 DNA reads TGTGCCAGCAGCTTAACCAGTCCAGATACGCAGTATTTT.

The genes are TRBV18 and TRBJ2-1; 8 bases line up with TRBD1. The CDR3 loop spans 16 amino acids. Germline CDR1 KGHSH, CDR2 LQKENI. With 3 bases clipped from V and 0 bases from J, the junction kept 4 bases outside the gene matches. In nucleotides, the CDR3 is TGTGCCAGCTCACCCCTCACAGGGGGCTCCTACAATGAGCAGTTCTTC. Amino acids: CASSPLTGGSYNEQFF.

The J gene is TRBJ2-1, the V gene TRBV7-2; 7 positions agree with TRBD2. The CDR3 is 15 amino acids. Germline values: CDR1 SGHTA, CDR2 FQGNSA. V shed 1 base, J shed 1 base, and the junction held 1 base outside the gene matches. Here the CDR3 reads CASSLDGGSYNEQFF. In nucleotides, the CDR3 is TGTGCCAGCAGCTTAGACGGGGGGTCCTACAATGAGCAGTTCTTC.

This clone has only a few counts. The chain has TRBV28 and TRBJ2-1; 8 bases agree with TRBD2. In germline, CDR1 is MDHEN, CDR2 SYDVKM. The CDR3 consists of 15 residues. The V gene end was trimmed by 3 bases and the J gene end by 5 bases; junction bases not matched to a gene: 6. The DNA for the CDR3 is TGTGCCAGCAGTTTTCTGCGGGGGGCGAACAATGAGCAGTTCTTC. The encoded protein is CASSFLRGANNEQFF.

The chain combines TRBV6-5 with TRBJ1-6; perhaps TRBD1 as D (5 bases). Trimming removed 7 bases at V and 7 bases at J, with 17 bases between. This CDR3 spans 15 amino acids. The V gene's germline CDR1 is MNHEY and CDR2 SVGAGI. CDR3 in amino acids: CASNLGTRTNSPLHF. CDR3 coding DNA: TGTGCCAGCAACTTGGGCACACGGACAAATTCACCCCTCCACTTT.

The chain links TRBV7-8 to TRBJ2-1; D perhaps matches TRBD2 (6 bases). V lost 5 bases and J lost 3, with 20 bases in between. This CDR3 has 17 residues. The germline CDR1 and CDR2 sequences are SGHVS and FQNEAQ. CDR3 amino acids: CASSIPFRQGGYNEQFF. The CDR3 DNA is TGTGCCAGCAGCATCCCGTTTCGGCAGGGAGGCTACAATGAGCAGTTCTTC.

The chain carries TRBV19 and TRBJ2-5, with no clear D. The CDR3 has 13 amino acids. The germline V gene has CDR1 LNHDA and CDR2 SQIVND (reference sequence). The V gene lost 5 bases and the J gene lost 1 base, with 8 bases spanning the gap. CDR3 coding DNA: TGTGCCAGTAGTGTCAGATTCCAAGAGACCCAGTACTTC. As protein: CASSVRFQETQYF.

This chain joins TRBV2 and TRBJ2-2, with D possibly matching TRBD1 (5 bases). The germline V and J ends were trimmed by 5 bases and 0 bases, with 13 bases remaining between them. Germline values: CDR1 SNHLY, CDR2 FYNNEI. The CDR3 sequence is 16 residues long. The CDR3 DNA is TGTGCCAGCAGTCGTAATGGACACCCGAACACCGGGGAGCTGTTTTTT. Its protein is CASSRNGHPNTGELFF.

This clone was observed a single time. This rearrangement joins TRBV9 to TRBJ1-3; unclear D gene. Germline-derived CDR1 and CDR2 are SGDLS and YYNGEE. V was clipped by 3 bases and J by 0 bases, with 10 bases between them. The CDR3 totals 15 residues. Here the CDR3 reads CASSADLSSGNTIYF. The CDR3 nucleotides read TGTGCCAGCAGCGCCGACTTAAGCTCTGGAAACACCATATATTTT.

The V gene is TRBV4-2, the J gene TRBJ1-4; 9 nucleotides agree with TRBD1. Losses at the gene ends were 0 bases for V and 7 bases for J; bases not matched to a gene: 9. Germline V lookup: CDR1 LGHNA, CDR2 YNFKEQ. The CDR3 has 17 amino acids. CDR3 residues: CASSQDRVTGGTEKLFF. DNA of the CDR3: TGTGCCAGCAGCCAAGATCGGGTTACAGGGGGCACTGAAAAACTGTTTTTT.

The rearrangement uses TRBV10-3 and TRBJ2-3; TRBD2 agrees at 9 bases. The CDR3 runs 14 residues. V dropped 8 bases and J dropped 0; count of bases not matched to a gene: 3. Germline V CDR1 and CDR2: ENHRY, SYGVKD. DNA for the CDR3: TGTGCCATCGCTAGCGGGACTAGCACAGATACGCAGTATTTT. Protein product: CAIASGTSTDTQYF.